Listed below are T cell receptor beta chains from one sample, sequenced in a study of T cell responses to AZD1222 COVID-19 vaccine. Measured with immunoSEQ multiplex PCR; TCRdb has only the in-frame clones, and not every one. The sample records 85,000 to 100,000 clones, 70% to 90% being singletons. Sequenced here: peripheral blood, sampled on day 0 of AZD1222 vaccination. These receptors were collected from an adult in good health. Each CDR3 is given with its conserved first and last residue. A D gene is named only where the DNA matches it firmly. Some rows mark clone size as missing; the rest say once, few, many or name a class of expanded clone.

length,size,V,J,D,CDR3,DNA
16,-,TRBV7-2,TRBJ2-1,-,CASSLGDLAVYNEQFF,TGTGCCAGCAGCTTGGGGGACCTGGCTGTCTACAATGAGCAGTTCTTC
12,-,TRBV20-1,TRBJ2-7,-,CSASSGSYEQYF,TGCAGTGCTAGTTCCGGTTCCTACGAGCAGTACTTC
15,once,TRBV6-5,TRBJ2-5,-,CASSYSWARQETQYF,TGTGCCAGCAGTTACTCCTGGGCGAGGCAAGAGACCCAGTACTTC
16,-,TRBV28,TRBJ2-2,TRBD2,CASSLFGRAVTGELFF,TGTGCCAGCAGTTTATTCGGGAGGGCCGTCACCGGGGAGCTGTTTTTT
14,-,TRBV9,TRBJ2-7,-,CASSVGQGFGEQYF,TGTGCCAGCAGCGTAGGGCAGGGATTTGGGGAGCAGTACTTC
11,once,TRBV6-6,TRBJ2-3,-,CASSYWDTQYF,TGTGCCAGCAGTTACTGGGATACGCAGTATTTT
15,-,TRBV6-4,TRBJ2-3,-,CASSLQPAYTDTQYF,TGTGCCAGCAGTCTACAACCCGCCTACACAGATACGCAGTATTTT
15,-,TRBV2,TRBJ2-3,-,CASSDKGGAGYTQYF,TGTGCCAGCAGTGATAAGGGGGGGGCCGGATATACGCAGTATTTT
17,-,TRBV14,TRBJ1-1,-,CASSQIVTGRMNTEAFF,TGTGCCAGCAGCCAAATCGTAACAGGGAGGATGAACACTGAAGCTTTCTTT
13,-,TRBV5-1,TRBJ2-7,-,CASSARDSYEQYF,TGCGCCAGCAGCGCGCGGGACTCCTACGAGCAGTACTTC
12,-,TRBV5-6,TRBJ1-6,-,CASSLRYSPLHF,TGTGCCAGCAGCTTGAGATATTCACCCCTCCACTTT
14,-,TRBV6-4,TRBJ2-7,TRBD2,CASSQTGTSGEQYF,TGTGCCAGCAGCCAAACCGGGACTAGCGGCGAGCAGTACTTC
13,few,TRBV18,TRBJ1-2,-,CASSLDRSGGYTF,TGTGCCAGCTCACTGGACCGGTCCGGTGGCTACACCTTC
13,-,TRBV14,TRBJ2-7,TRBD1,CASSQGQPSEQYF,TGTGCCAGCAGCCAGGGACAGCCTAGCGAGCAGTACTTC
14,-,TRBV28,TRBJ1-1,-,CASSLTVPNTEAFF,TGTGCCAGCAGTTTGACAGTACCGAACACTGAAGCTTTCTTT
13,-,TRBV5-1,TRBJ2-5,-,CASSLGVQETQYF,TGCGCCAGCAGCTTGGGGGTACAAGAGACCCAGTACTTC
16,-,TRBV5-4,TRBJ2-1,-,CASSLDSAISYNEQFF,TGTGCCAGCAGCTTGGATTCTGCGATCTCCTACAATGAGCAGTTCTTC
16,-,TRBV19,TRBJ2-6,TRBD1,CASNFGQGTGANVLTF,TGTGCCAGTAACTTTGGACAGGGAACTGGGGCCAACGTCCTGACTTTC
16,-,TRBV16,TRBJ1-5,-,CASSPYGWANNQPQHF,TGTGCCAGCAGCCCATACGGGTGGGCGAACAATCAGCCCCAGCATTTT
14,-,TRBV5-1,TRBJ2-4,-,CASSLEWERTIQYF,TGCGCCAGCAGCTTGGAGTGGGAGAGGACCATTCAGTACTTC